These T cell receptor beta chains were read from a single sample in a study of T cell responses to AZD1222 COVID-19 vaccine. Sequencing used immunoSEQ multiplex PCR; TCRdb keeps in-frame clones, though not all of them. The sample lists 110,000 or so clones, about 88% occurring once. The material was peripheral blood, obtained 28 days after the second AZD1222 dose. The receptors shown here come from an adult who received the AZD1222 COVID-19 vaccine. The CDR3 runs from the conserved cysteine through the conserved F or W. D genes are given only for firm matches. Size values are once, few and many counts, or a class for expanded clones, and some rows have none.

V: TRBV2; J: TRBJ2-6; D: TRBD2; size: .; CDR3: CASGRGVVLSGANVLTF; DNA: TGTGCCAGCGGGCGGGGGGTGGTGCTCTCTGGGGCCAACGTCCTGACTTTC
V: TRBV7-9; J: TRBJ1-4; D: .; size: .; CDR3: CASSLEAATNEKLFF; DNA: TGTGCCAGCAGCTTAGAGGCGGCAACTAATGAAAAACTGTTTTTT
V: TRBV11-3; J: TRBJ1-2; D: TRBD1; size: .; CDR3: CASSVTGDDGYTF; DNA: TGTGCCAGCAGCGTGACAGGGGACGATGGCTACACCTTC
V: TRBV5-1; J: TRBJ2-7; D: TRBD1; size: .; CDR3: CASSGQGALSYEQYF; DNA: TGCGCCAGCAGCGGACAGGGGGCTCTCTCCTACGAGCAGTACTTC
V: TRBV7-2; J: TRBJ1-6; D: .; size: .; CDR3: CASSLVPGVGSPLHF; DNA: TGTGCCAGCAGCTTAGTACCCGGGGTAGGCTCACCCCTCCACTTT
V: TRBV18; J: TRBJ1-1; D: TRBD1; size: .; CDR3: CASSPRDRENTEAFF; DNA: TGTGCCAGCTCACCACGGGACAGGGAGAACACTGAAGCTTTCTTT
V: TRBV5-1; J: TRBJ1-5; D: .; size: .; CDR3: CASSWGANQPQHF; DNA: TGCGCCAGCAGCTGGGGGGCTAATCAGCCCCAGCATTTT
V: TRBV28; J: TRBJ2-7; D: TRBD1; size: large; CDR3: CASAAGGFYYEQYF; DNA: TGTGCCAGTGCTGCAGGGGGTTTTTACTACGAGCAGTACTTC
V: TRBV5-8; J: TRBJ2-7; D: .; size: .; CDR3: CASSRVGGSSYEQYF; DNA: TGTGCCAGCAGCCGGGTAGGGGGATCCTCCTACGAGCAGTACTTC
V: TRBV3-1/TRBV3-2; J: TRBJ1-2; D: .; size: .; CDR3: CASSSMQRLRYGYTF; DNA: TGTGCCAGCAGCTCAATGCAGCGGCTCCGCTATGGCTACACCTTC
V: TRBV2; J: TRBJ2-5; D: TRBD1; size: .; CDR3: CASRSRGGSETQYF; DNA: TGTGCCAGCAGATCCCGAGGGGGCTCGGAGACCCAGTACTTC
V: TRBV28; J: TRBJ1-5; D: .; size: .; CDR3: CASRPGIQPQHF; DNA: TGTGCCAGCAGGCCGGGAATACAGCCCCAGCATTTT
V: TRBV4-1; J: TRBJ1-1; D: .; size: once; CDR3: CASSQGRLNTEAFF; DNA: TGCGCCAGCAGCCAAGGCAGGTTGAACACTGAAGCTTTCTTT
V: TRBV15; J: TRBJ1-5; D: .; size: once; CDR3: CATKIAIRKDRRNQPQHF; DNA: TGTGCCACCAAGATTGCGATCCGAAAAGACAGACGCAATCAGCCCCAGCATTTT
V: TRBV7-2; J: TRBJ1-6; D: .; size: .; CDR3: CASSSAWEGSPLHF; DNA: TGTGCCAGCAGCTCAGCTTGGGAGGGATCACCCCTCCACTTT
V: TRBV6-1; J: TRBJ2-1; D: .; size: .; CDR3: CASSEMGWNEQFF; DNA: TGTGCCAGCAGTGAAATGGGGTGGAATGAGCAGTTCTTC
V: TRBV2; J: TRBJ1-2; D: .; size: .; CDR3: CASSEGAYGYTF; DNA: TGTGCCAGCAGTGAAGGGGCCTATGGCTACACCTTC
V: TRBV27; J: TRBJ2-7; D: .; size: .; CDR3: CASSSIGTYEQYF; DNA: TGTGCCAGCAGTTCAATCGGTACCTACGAGCAGTACTTC